The 10 T cell receptor beta chains below come from one sample, sequenced in a study of cytomegalovirus exposure and HLA in healthy donors. With 60 Vbeta and 13 Jbeta primers, the PCR was carried out. Profiled with immunoSEQ multiplex PCR; TCRdb holds only in-frame clones, not every one. The sample has about 110,000 clones, 74% seen once. Sequencing was carried out using PBMCs. The source of these receptors is a middle-aged woman in good health and CMV-seropositive.

This chain joins TRBV27 and TRBJ1-1; no reliable D call. The CDR3 contains 13 residues. The germline V gene has CDR1 MNHEY and CDR2 SMNVEV (reference sequence). Between the trimmed V and J ends, which lost 8 bases and 1 base, there was a span of 11 bases. DNA for the CDR3: TGTGCCAGCCGGCCGTGGGCGAACACTGAAGCTTTCTTT. Translation gives CASRPWANTEAFF.

This chain joins TRBV19 and TRBJ2-5, with a tentative D call TRBD1 (6 bases). CDR1 and CDR2 from the germline V gene are LNHDA and SQIVND (reference sequence). The CDR3 is 12 residues long. Trimming removed 5 bases at V and 3 bases at J, with 7 bases between. Here the CDR3 reads CASSHREETQYF. CDR3 DNA sequence: TGTGCCAGTAGTCACAGGGAAGAGACCCAGTACTTC.

The V gene is TRBV27, the J gene TRBJ1-2; tentatively, D is TRBD1 (5 bases). This CDR3 contains 14 residues. In germline, CDR1 is MNHEY, CDR2 SMNVEV (reference sequence). V lost 5 bases, J lost 6 bases, and 16 bases lay in between. The CDR3, as DNA: TGTGCCAGCAGTCCCCGTGGGGGGAGAAATGGCTACACCTTC. Translation: CASSPRGGRNGYTF.

In its sample, this clone was seen a few times. The chain has TRBV7-2 and TRBJ1-1; 11 bases map to TRBD1. The V gene's germline CDR1 is SGHTA and CDR2 FQGNSA. Trimming removed 7 bases from V and 8 bases from J; junction bases left unmatched: 9. The CDR3 spans 14 residues. The CDR3, as DNA: TGTGCCAGCACCGGTGGACAGGGGGCGCGGGAAGCTTTCTTT. Encoded protein: CASTGGQGAREAFF.

The chain employs TRBV5-1 and TRBJ2-3; D gene ambiguous. Germline V gene data show CDR1 as SGHRS and CDR2 as YFSETQ. The V gene lost 0 bases and the J gene lost 8 bases, with 10 bases spanning the gap. The CDR3 covers 13 residues. CDR3 sequence (DNA): TGCGCCAGCAGCTTGGGCCCCCCAGGTACGCAGTATTTT. Amino acids: CASSLGPPGTQYF.

The CDR3, as DNA: TGTGCCAGCAGCTTTGCGGAGCGCCGCTACGAGCAGTACTTC. This encodes CASSFAERRYEQYF. The rearrangement joins TRBV7-9 to TRBJ2-7; D unresolved. Germline CDR1 is SEHNR and CDR2 is FQNEAQ (reference sequence). The CDR3 loop spans 14 amino acids. Trimming shortened V by 3 bases and J by 3 bases, and 12 bases separated the two germline ends.

The rearrangement uses TRBV28 and TRBJ2-7, with 10 bases matching TRBD1. This CDR3 contains 16 residues. Trimming at V came to 6 bases and at J to 3 bases, leaving 11 bases not matched to a gene. The germline V gene encodes CDR1 MDHEN and CDR2 SYDVKM. The CDR3 protein is CASRSVPGTGDYEQYF. CDR3 DNA: TGTGCCAGCAGGTCTGTCCCCGGGACAGGGGACTACGAGCAGTACTTC.

The chain employs TRBV7-8 and TRBJ2-7; D gene uncertain. V was cut by 1 base and J by 3 bases, with 13 bases left in between. Germline lookup yields CDR1 SGHVS and CDR2 FQNEAQ. CDR3 length equals 15 residues. The CDR3 is CASSLGGGSGYEQYF. CDR3 coding DNA: TGTGCCAGCAGCTTAGGAGGTGGGTCGGGCTACGAGCAGTACTTC.

This chain links TRBV7-9 with TRBJ2-5; 7 positions agree with TRBD1. CDR3 length: 17 residues. From germline, CDR1 is SEHNR and CDR2 FQNEAQ (reference sequence). Trimming took 4 bases from V and 1 from J; bases not matched to a gene: 12. CDR3 nucleotides: TGTGCCAGCAGCTCCAAACAAACAGGGACAGCCCAAGAGACCCAGTACTTC. It specifies CASSSKQTGTAQETQYF.

This chain uses TRBV6-6 with TRBJ2-1, with D tentatively TRBD2 (6 bases). CDR3 size: 15 residues. Trimming removed 4 bases from V and 4 bases from J, with 14 bases in between. The V gene's germline CDR1 is MNHNY and CDR2 SVGAGI (reference sequence). DNA of the CDR3: TGTGCCAGCAGTTCCCCGGGACTCTCATACAATGAGCAGTTCTTC. Amino acid sequence: CASSSPGLSYNEQFF.